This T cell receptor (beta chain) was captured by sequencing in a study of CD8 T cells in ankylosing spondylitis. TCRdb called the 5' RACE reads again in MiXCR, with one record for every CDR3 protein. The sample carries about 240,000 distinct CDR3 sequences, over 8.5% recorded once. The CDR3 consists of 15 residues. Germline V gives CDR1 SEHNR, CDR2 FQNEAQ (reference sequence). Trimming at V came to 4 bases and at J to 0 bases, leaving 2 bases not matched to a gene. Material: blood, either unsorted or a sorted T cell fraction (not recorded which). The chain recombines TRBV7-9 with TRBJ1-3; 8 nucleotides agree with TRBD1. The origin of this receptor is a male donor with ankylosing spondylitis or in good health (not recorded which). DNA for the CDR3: TGTGCCAGCAGCTCGGGGACAGGCTCTGGAAACACCATATATTTT. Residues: CASSSGTGSGNTIYF.